Listed below are T cell receptor beta chains from one sample, sequenced in a study of shared clonotypes between healthy human individuals. Profiled with immunoSEQ multiplex PCR; TCRdb holds only in-frame clones, not every one. The sample yields millions of clones, around nine tenths seen once. What was sequenced was naive CD4+ T cells sorted from blood. Source of these receptors: a man aged 18 to 29 in good health. Both conserved end residues are part of each CDR3. Each record gives: clone size, D gene, V gene, J gene, CDR3 DNA, CDR3 protein. A D gene is named only where the DNA matches it firmly. Part of the rows lack a size; the others show once, few, many or a class for expanded clones.

NA	NA	TRBV5-8	TRBJ1-1	TGTGCCAGCAGCGGAGGGACAATGAACACTGAAGCTTTCTTT	CASSGGTMNTEAFF
once	NA	TRBV2	TRBJ2-5	TGTGCCAGCAGTGAAGCGTTGCAGGGCGGGGAGACCCAGTACTTC	CASSEALQGGETQYF
NA	TRBD1	TRBV5-8	TRBJ2-5	TGTGCCAGCAGCTCGGCGACAGGGTGGCTGGAGACCCAGTACTTC	CASSSATGWLETQYF
NA	NA	TRBV6-6	TRBJ2-3	TGTGCCAGCAGGCTACTTGGCACAGATACGCAGTATTTT	CASRLLGTDTQYF
NA	NA	TRBV28	TRBJ2-7	TGTGCCAGTCAACAGGGATCCTACGAGCAGTACTTC	CASQQGSYEQYF
NA	NA	TRBV7-6	TRBJ2-3	TGTGCCAGCAGCTTAGGGGGGCAGGGAACAGATACGCAGTATTTT	CASSLGGQGTDTQYF
NA	NA	TRBV25-1	TRBJ1-2	TGTGCCAGCAGTGATAAGGGGCAAGGGGATGGCTACACCTTC	CASSDKGQGDGYTF
few	NA	TRBV4-1	TRBJ1-5	TGCGCCAGCAGCCAAGATGCGGCGGGGGGCAATCAGCCCCAGCATTTT	CASSQDAAGGNQPQHF
once	NA	TRBV28	TRBJ2-6	TGTGCCATCCAAGAGGGGTTACTTGGGGCCAACGTCCTGACTTTC	CAIQEGLLGANVLTF
NA	TRBD1	TRBV5-6	TRBJ2-5	TGTGCCAGCAGCCATACCGGGACAGGGTACCAAGAGACCCAGTACTTC	CASSHTGTGYQETQYF
NA	NA	TRBV2	TRBJ1-3	TGTGCCAGCTCCGACAGGTTCTCTGGAAACACCATATATTTT	CASSDRFSGNTIYF
NA	NA	TRBV7-2	TRBJ1-5	TGTGCCAGCAGCTTACCGAATCAGCCCCAGCATTTT	CASSLPNQPQHF
NA	TRBD2	TRBV10-3	TRBJ2-5	TGTGCCATCAGTGGTTTAGCGGGGGGTGTGGAGACCCAGTACTTC	CAISGLAGGVETQYF
once	TRBD2	TRBV7-2	TRBJ2-3	TGTGCCAGCAGCTTAAGGGAAGCGGGGGGGCGCACAGATACGCAGTATTTT	CASSLREAGGRTDTQYF
many	NA	TRBV28	TRBJ2-7	TGTGCCAGCAGTTTTGTCACGGCCACTCTCTCCTACGAGCAGTACTTC	CASSFVTATLSYEQYF
few	TRBD1	TRBV5-1	TRBJ1-6	TGCGCCAGCAGCAGGACAGGAGACAATTCACCCCTCCACTTT	CASSRTGDNSPLHF
NA	NA	TRBV11-3	TRBJ2-1	TGTGCCAGCAGCTTAGAAACCAGCTCTGGTGAGCAGTTCTTC	CASSLETSSGEQFF
NA	NA	TRBV10-1	TRBJ1-2	TGCGCCAGCAGTGAGTCGAAGGGACGGGTAGTCTCGGGGGGCTACACCTTC	CASSESKGRVVSGGYTF
NA	NA	TRBV11-3	TRBJ1-1	TGTGCCAGCAGCTTATCTGGGGCACAGAACACTGAAGCTTTCTTT	CASSLSGAQNTEAFF
NA	NA	TRBV15	TRBJ2-1	TGTGCCACCAGTCTTGGGTACAATGAGCAGTTCTTC	CATSLGYNEQFF